A single sample gave rise to the 3 T cell receptor beta chains below, sequenced in a study of metastatic and nonmetastatic thyroid tumors (TCRdb year 2020). Before undergoing thyroid surgery, none of the patients had been given any kind of treatment. Libraries were constructed by PCR. For sequencing, an Illumina HiSeq 4000 was employed. Using fastp trimming at Q25 and MiXCR clonotype assembly, TCRdb reanalyzed the public sequencing data and kept in-frame beta chains. The sample table lists about 39,000 clones, 15% to 20% of them with a count of one. The ten largest make up 15% to 20% of the sample. Material for sequencing was blood. The receptor source for this set is a female donor with papillary thyroid cancer or a benign thyroid nodule (not recorded which). Some clones in this sample may be carry-over from other donors' samples.

This clone was observed at least ten times. The chain has TRBV2 and TRBJ2-6; TRBD1 matches 10 bases. Per germline, CDR1 SNHLY and CDR2 FYNNEI. There are 16 residues in the CDR3. V lost 11 bases and J lost 0; bases outside the gene matches: 7. CDR3: CAGWTGGYSGANVLTF. As DNA, the CDR3 is TGTGCCGGGTGGACAGGGGGTTACTCTGGGGCCAACGTCCTGACTTTC.

This clone came up many times. A much larger clone differs by one base, so this may be a read error. The chain has TRBV7-2 and TRBJ1-1; D is undetermined. Germline loops: CDR1 SGHTA, CDR2 FQGNSA. The CDR3 has 12 residues. Trimming took off 2 bases at V and 6 bases at J, with 7 bases between the two ends. The CDR3 here is CASSLRSAEAFF. The DNA of the CDR3 is TGTGCCAGCAGCTTAAGGTCCGCTGAAGCTTTCTTT.

About this clone itself: Given a much more abundant clone one base away, this may be a read error. Other nucleotide sequences in the sample specify the same CDR3. The J gene is TRBJ2-7, the V gene TRBV4-1, with D possibly matching TRBD2 (6 bases). The germline V gene has CDR1 MGHRA and CDR2 YSYEKL. The CDR3 sequence is 14 residues long. The CDR3 DNA is TGCGCCAGCAGCCAGGGAGGTAGAGGGTACGAGCGGTACTTC. Its translation is CASSQGGRGYERYF.